The rows below give T cell receptor beta chains drawn from one sample of a study of chemoradiotherapy in HPV16-positive cancers. TCRdb's table, derived via immunoSEQ multiplex PCR, lists solely in-frame clones and lacks some. The repertoire includes over a thousand clones, more than 75% of them detected once, and roughly 6.7% sits in the top ten. Sequencing was performed on tumor tissue, taken from a patient who underwent chemoradiotherapy. The origin of the receptors is a human donor with HPV-associated anogenital cancer. Each CDR3 is given with its conserved first and last residue. D genes are given only for firm matches. Only some rows state a clone size, as once, few, many or a class for expanded clones.

TRBV18	TRBD1	large	TRBJ2-2	TGTGCCAGCTCACCACAGGCAGGGGGCATTGACACCGGGGAGCTGTTTTTT	CASSPQAGGIDTGELFF
TRBV7-2	.	.	TRBJ1-2	TGTGCCAGCAGCTTAGCGAGTTGGACAGACTTTTCTAGAGGCTACACCTTC	CASSLASWTDFSRGYTF
TRBV12-5	TRBD1	.	TRBJ1-1	TGTGCTAGTGGTGGGTTTACAGGGGGCGAAGCTTTCTTT	CASGGFTGGEAFF
TRBV18	.	.	TRBJ1-6	TGTGCCAGCTCACCAGGGTTCAATTCACCCCTCCACTTT	CASSPGFNSPLHF
TRBV28	.	large	TRBJ1-1	TGTGCCAGCAGTTTACAAGGACGGGGAGAAGCTTTCTTT	CASSLQGRGEAFF
TRBV4-3	.	.	TRBJ1-1	TGCGCCAGCAGCCAAGATCAGGGGAACACTGAAGCTTTCTTT	CASSQDQGNTEAFF
TRBV7-9	.	.	TRBJ1-2	TGTGCCAGCAGCTTACTGATGGACACCTATGGCTACACCTTC	CASSLLMDTYGYTF
TRBV7-2	TRBD2	.	TRBJ2-5	TGTGCCAGCAGCTTTAGCGGGGGCGGGGAGACCCAGTACTTC	CASSFSGGGETQYF
TRBV19	.	once	TRBJ1-1	TGTGCCAGTAGGACGGTAATGAACACTGAAGCTTTCTTT	CASRTVMNTEAFF
TRBV11-2	.	.	TRBJ2-5	TGTGCCAGCAGTACCGGTCAGTTTCAAGAGACCCAGTACTTC	CASSTGQFQETQYF
TRBV11-2	TRBD2	.	TRBJ2-7	TGTGCCAGCAGCCGTTCGGGGGGGCTATACGAGCAGTACTTC	CASSRSGGLYEQYF
TRBV5-4	.	.	TRBJ1-2	TGTGCCAGCAGCCCCAACGCAGGGGTCGGTTATGGCTACACCTTC	CASSPNAGVGYGYTF
TRBV6-1	.	.	TRBJ1-2	TGTGCCAGCAGTGAACGTCTGCGCTATGGCTACACCTTC	CASSERLRYGYTF
TRBV7-7	.	.	TRBJ2-5	TGTGCCAGCAGCTTATTCCAGACCCAAGAGACCCAGTACTTC	CASSLFQTQETQYF
TRBV6-5	.	.	TRBJ2-3	TGTGCCAGCAGTTACGTCCAGGGCAGAGATACGCAGTATTTT	CASSYVQGRDTQYF
TRBV2	.	.	TRBJ1-5	TGTGCCAGCAGTGTCGGCGGGGGACGACAGCCCCAGCATTTT	CASSVGGGRQPQHF
TRBV7-8	.	.	TRBJ1-2	TGTGCCAGCAGCTTAGCGAAGTGGGACGTAGACTCGTATGGCTACACCTTC	CASSLAKWDVDSYGYTF
TRBV7-2	.	.	TRBJ2-1	TGTGCCAGCAGCTCCACGTCTAGCTCCTACAATGAGCAGTTCTTC	CASSSTSSSYNEQFF
TRBV5-1	.	.	TRBJ1-2	TGCGCCAGCAGCTCGGGACTCCTCCTGGACTATGGCTACACCTTC	CASSSGLLLDYGYTF
TRBV30	.	.	TRBJ1-6	TGTGCCTGGAACAAAGGCTCCTATAATTCACCCCTCCACTTT	CAWNKGSYNSPLHF
TRBV5-4	TRBD2	.	TRBJ2-7	TGTGCCAGCAGCTTGGCCGATGGACTAGTAAGCTACGAGCAGTACTTC	CASSLADGLVSYEQYF
TRBV27	.	once	TRBJ2-5	TGTGCCAGCAAAGCGGACCTCCAAGAGACCCAGTACTTC	CASKADLQETQYF
TRBV7-2	TRBD2	.	TRBJ2-5	TGTGCCAGCAGCTTATCTAGCGGGGGCGGCCAAGAGACCCAGTACTTC	CASSLSSGGGQETQYF
TRBV10-3	TRBD1	.	TRBJ2-7	TGTGCCATCAGCAGGGGGCTCCTCCTCTACGAGCAGTACTTC	CAISRGLLLYEQYF
TRBV5-4	.	once	TRBJ1-1	TGTGCCAGCAGGGATACATTGAACACTGAAGCTTTCTTT	CASRDTLNTEAFF
TRBV28	.	.	TRBJ1-2	TGTGCCAGCAGTTTGCCTGGCCACTCCAATAACTATGGCTACACCTTC	CASSLPGHSNNYGYTF
TRBV27	TRBD1	.	TRBJ2-7	TGTGCCAGCATGGGACAGTCCTACGAGCAGTACTTC	CASMGQSYEQYF
TRBV12-2	.	.	TRBJ1-2	TGTGCAAGTCGCACTCGCGGGGGTGACAACTATGGCTACACCTTC	CASRTRGGDNYGYTF
TRBV4-3	.	.	TRBJ2-2	TGCGCCAGCAGCCAGACGGGTTCCGACATCAACACCGGGGAGCTGTTTTTT	CASSQTGSDINTGELFF
TRBV19	TRBD2	.	TRBJ2-1	TGTGCCAGTAGTAGGGGGAGGGTTTTGGATGAGCAGTTCTTC	CASSRGRVLDEQFF
TRBV25-1	.	.	TRBJ1-1	TGTGCCAGCGGGAGGGGAAGAGACACTGAAGCTTTCTTT	CASGRGRDTEAFF
TRBV5-1	.	few	TRBJ2-3	TGCGCCAGCAGCTTGTTTGTTTGGGGCCCAGATACGCAGTATTTT	CASSLFVWGPDTQYF
TRBV20-1	.	.	TRBJ2-7	TGCAGTGCCCAGTACATAGACGAGCAGTACTTC	CSAQYIDEQYF
TRBV2	TRBD1	.	TRBJ2-3	TGTGCCAGCAGTGTTATGACAGGGGGGACAGATACGCAGTATTTT	CASSVMTGGTDTQYF
TRBV7-2	TRBD1	few	TRBJ1-2	TGTGCCAGCAGCTTAGCGTGGGCAGGGGGAAGTGGCTACACCTTC	CASSLAWAGGSGYTF
TRBV5-6	TRBD2	.	TRBJ2-3	TGTGCCAGCAGCTTGGTTAGCGGGGATGATACGCAGTATTTT	CASSLVSGDDTQYF
TRBV15	.	.	TRBJ2-6	TGTGCCACCAGCATTAACCCAAGATCTGGGGCCAACGTCCTGACTTTC	CATSINPRSGANVLTF
TRBV7-8	TRBD1	few	TRBJ1-4	TGTGCCAGCAGCTTAGTGGAGGGGGCGGCTGAAAAACTGTTTTTT	CASSLVEGAAEKLFF
TRBV19	.	.	TRBJ2-6	TGTGCCAGTAGTATCTTGGGGTCTGGGGCCAACGTCCTGACTTTC	CASSILGSGANVLTF
TRBV6-5	TRBD1	.	TRBJ1-2	TGTGCCAGCAGCCCGGGACAGCCGATCTATGGCTACACCTTC	CASSPGQPIYGYTF
TRBV7-2	TRBD2	.	TRBJ2-7	TGTGCCAGCAGCCCCGGGGGGAGCTCCTACGAGCAGTACTTC	CASSPGGSSYEQYF
TRBV7-2	.	once	TRBJ2-1	TGTGCCAGCAGCGCGCGGCCTGGCGATGAGCAGTTCTTC	CASSARPGDEQFF
TRBV7-9	TRBD1	.	TRBJ1-2	TGTGCCAGCAGCTTAAGGACAGGGCTTGGCTACACCTTC	CASSLRTGLGYTF
TRBV6-5	.	few	TRBJ1-1	TGTGCCAGCAGGGGAGGGATCGCTGAAGCTTTCTTT	CASRGGIAEAFF
TRBV6-6	TRBD1	.	TRBJ1-1	TGTGCCAGCAGTCGGACGCCCGGGACAGGGGACACTGAAGCTTTCTTT	CASSRTPGTGDTEAFF
TRBV11-2	TRBD1	.	TRBJ2-7	TGTGCCAGCAGCTTCGGGACAGGCTCCTACGAGCAGTACTTC	CASSFGTGSYEQYF
TRBV7-2	.	few	TRBJ2-5	TGTGCCAGCAGCTTGGTACGGGGGCAAGAGACCCAGTACTTC	CASSLVRGQETQYF
TRBV6-6	.	.	TRBJ1-5	TGTGCCAGCAGTCCACTCCGGGAGTCGGGCCAGCCCCAGCATTTT	CASSPLRESGQPQHF
TRBV6-5	.	.	TRBJ2-3	TGTGCCAGCAGTTACGTCCAGGGCAGGGATACGCAGTATTTT	CASSYVQGRDTQYF
TRBV10-1	.	.	TRBJ2-7	TGCGCCAGCAGTGAAGGGGATACCTACGAGCAGTACTTC	CASSEGDTYEQYF
TRBV25-1	.	once	TRBJ1-4	TGTGCCAGCAGTTTATCGTTGGGTGGAAATGAAAAACTGTTTTTT	CASSLSLGGNEKLFF
TRBV6-6	TRBD1	few	TRBJ2-2	TGTGCCAGCAGACCGACAGGGGTTACCGGGGAGCTGTTTTTT	CASRPTGVTGELFF
TRBV5-4	.	few	TRBJ1-1	TGTGCCAGCTCTGGCCGCACTGAAGCTTTCTTT	CASSGRTEAFF
TRBV27	.	.	TRBJ1-6	TGTGCCAGCAGTTTTAATATTAATTCACCCCTCCACTTT	CASSFNINSPLHF
TRBV10-3	.	.	TRBJ2-6	TGTGCCATCAGTTTGGGCTACTGTATACAAAGTCGGGCCAACGTCCTGACTTTC	CAISLGYCIQSRANVLTF
TRBV19	TRBD1	.	TRBJ1-5	TGTGCCAGTACGACAGGGCAGCAGCCCCAGCATTTT	CASTTGQQPQHF
TRBV9	TRBD1	.	TRBJ2-1	TGTGCCAGCAGCCCAAAACAGGGGGCTTACAATGAGCAGTTCTTC	CASSPKQGAYNEQFF